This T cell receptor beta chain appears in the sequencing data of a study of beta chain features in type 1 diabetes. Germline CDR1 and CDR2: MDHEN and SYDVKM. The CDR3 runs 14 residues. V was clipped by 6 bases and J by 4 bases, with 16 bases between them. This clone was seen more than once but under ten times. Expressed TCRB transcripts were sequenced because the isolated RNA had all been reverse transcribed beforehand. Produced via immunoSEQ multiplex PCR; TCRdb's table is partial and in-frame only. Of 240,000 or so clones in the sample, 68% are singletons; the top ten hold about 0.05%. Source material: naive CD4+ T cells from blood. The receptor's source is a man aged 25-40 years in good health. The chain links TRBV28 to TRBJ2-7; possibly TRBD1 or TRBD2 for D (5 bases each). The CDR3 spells CASRPPGSVYEQYF. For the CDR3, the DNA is TGTGCCAGCAGGCCGCCAGGGAGTGTTTACGAGCAGTACTTC.